This entry lists 20 T cell receptor beta chains sequenced from one sample in a study of molecular identifiers for immune sequencing clone quantification. MiXCR, run by TCRdb on the PCR reads, gives a single entry per CDR3 protein. This table has 80,000 to 130,000 distinct CDR3 sequences, 35% to 40% appearing once. Material for sequencing was naive CD8+ T cells from blood, with Jurkat cell RNA spiked in. Described subset: FACS-sorted CD8+CD4-CCR7+CD45RA+ naive T cells. Receptor source: a human donor in good health. Some libraries in this study had Jurkat cell RNA spiked in.

A note on this clonotype: This could be a read error, since a much larger clone is one nucleotide away. This chain joins TRBV20-1 and TRBJ2-7, with D tentatively TRBD2 (6 bases). The CDR3 loop spans 14 amino acids. Germline CDR1 is DFQATT and CDR2 is SNEGSKA (reference sequence). DNA for the CDR3: TGCGGTGCCCGCCGGGAGTGGCCGCACTACGAGCAGTACTTC. Amino acids: CGARREWPHYEQYF.

The chain carries TRBV6-5 and TRBJ2-3, with 7 bases lining up with TRBD2. V lost 0 bases to trimming and J lost 2 bases; unmatched junction nucleotides: 8. The CDR3 has 17 residues. From germline, CDR1 is MNHEY and CDR2 SVGAGI. The chain's CDR3 is CASSYSMAGAFTDTQYF. The CDR3 DNA sequence: TGTGCCAGCAGTTACTCGATGGCGGGAGCGTTCACAGATACGCAGTATTTT.

The CDR3 region has the DNA TGTGCCAGCAGCCAAGCCCCGACTGGACGCGCAGAGACCCAGTACTTC. This sequence encodes CASSQAPTGRAETQYF. V usage is TRBV3-1 and J usage is TRBJ2-5, with D uncertain. This CDR3 spans 16 amino acids. Deletions cut 1 base from V and 4 bases from J, with 16 bases between. Per germline, CDR1 LGHDT and CDR2 YNNKEL (reference sequence).

The rearrangement links TRBV5-6 to TRBJ2-3, with TRBD2 as a possible D gene (6 bases). The V end was cut by 4 bases, the J end by 4 bases, with 16 bases between. The CDR3 runs to 15 residues. The germline CDR1 and CDR2 sequences are SGHDT and YYEEEE. CDR3 amino acids: CASSPGLPNPDTQYF. CDR3 DNA: TGTGCCAGCAGCCCCGGACTACCAAATCCAGATACGCAGTATTTT.

This rearrangement joins TRBV5-6 to TRBJ2-2; D unresolved. Germline V gene lookup returns CDR1 SGHDT and CDR2 YYEEEE. The CDR3 contains 14 residues. V was clipped by 2 bases and J by 3 bases, with 8 bases between them. The CDR3 region is CASSLGGDTGELFF. CDR3 bases: TGTGCCAGCAGCTTAGGTGGTGACACCGGGGAGCTGTTTTTT. Drawing the rest from reference TRBV5-6 and TRBJ2-2, the complete variable domain is DAGVTQSPTHLIKTRGQQVTLRCSPKSGHDTVSWYQQALGQGPQFIFQYYEEEERQRGNFPDRFSGHQFPNYSSELNVNALLLGDSALYLCASSLGGDTGELFFGEGSRLTVL.

This clonotype was counted only a few times. V is TRBV20-1 and J is TRBJ2-5; the D gene is possibly TRBD2 (6 bases). Germline lookup yields CDR1 DFQATT and CDR2 SNEGSKA (reference sequence). This CDR3 comprises 13 residues. The V end was cut by 4 bases, the J end by 2 bases, with 11 bases between. CDR3 region: CSATKGRQETQYF. The CDR3 bases are TGCAGTGCTACCAAAGGGAGGCAAGAGACCCAGTACTTC.

This clonotype was observed many times. The CDR3 region has the DNA TGTGCCAGCAGTTACCGGGAAGGCGGGGAGCTGTTTTTT. Amino acids: CASSYREGGELFF. This chain links TRBV6-5 with TRBJ2-2; tentatively, D is TRBD2 (5 bases). Trimming stripped 2 bases from V and 7 bases from J, with 8 bases between. Germline V gene lookup returns CDR1 MNHEY and CDR2 SVGAGI. The CDR3 loop spans 13 amino acids.

The sample holds many counts of this clonotype. This sequence joins TRBV19 and TRBJ2-1; D is possibly TRBD2 (6 bases). Germline lookup yields CDR1 LNHDA and CDR2 SQIVND (reference sequence). The CDR3 covers 16 residues. V shed 5 bases and J shed 9 bases, with 23 bases lying between them. DNA of the CDR3: TGTGCCAGTAGTTCCCGTTCGACGGGAGTGTTCGGTGAGCAGTTCTTC. It translates to CASSSRSTGVFGEQFF.

This chain joins TRBV3-1 and TRBJ2-1; D is undetermined. Deletions cut 3 bases from V and 7 bases from J, with 10 bases between. Germline CDR1 and CDR2: LGHDT and YNNKEL (reference sequence). The CDR3 loop spans 13 amino acids. The DNA of the CDR3 is TGTGCCAGCAGCCACGAAGGCGGTAATGAGCAGTTCTTC. Translated, it gives CASSHEGGNEQFF.

The sample holds a few counts of this clonotype. The rearrangement links TRBV7-9 to TRBJ2-7; no definite D call. The CDR3 has 13 residues. Trimming removed 5 bases from V and 4 bases from J, with 12 bases in between. The V gene's germline CDR1 is SEHNR and CDR2 FQNEAQ (reference sequence). CDR3 region: CASSPLLEYEQYF. CDR3 sequence (DNA): TGTGCCAGCAGCCCGCTTTTGGAATACGAGCAGTACTTC. The whole variable domain, remainder taken from reference TRBV7-9 and TRBJ2-7, is DTGVSQNPRHKITKRGQNVTFRCDPISEHNRLYWYRQTLGQGPEFLTYFQNEAQLEKSRLLSDRFSAERPKGSFSTLEIQRTEQGDSAMYLCASSPLLEYEQYFGPGTRLTVT.

The chain recombines TRBV4-3 with TRBJ2-3; no reliable D call. CDR1 is LGHNA, CDR2 YSLEER, per germline. Trimming cost V 0 bases and J 8 bases, with 9 bases left between them. CDR3 length equals 13 residues. For the CDR3, the DNA is TGCGCCAGCAGCCAAGACGAGACCGGTACGCAGTATTTT. This codes for CASSQDETGTQYF.

Comment on this clonotype: It may be a read error: a sequence one base away is much more abundant. The chain uses TRBV29-1 and TRBJ2-3; 7 bases align to TRBD1. This CDR3 spans 13 amino acids. The germline gives CDR1 SQVTM, CDR2 ANQGSEA. In DNA form, the CDR3 reads TGCCGCGCCCCGGGACAGAGCACAGATACGCAGTATTTT. It translates to CRAPGQSTDTQYF.

The chain employs TRBV9 and TRBJ2-1; D may be TRBD2 (5 bases). Germline V gene data show CDR1 as SGDLS and CDR2 as YYNGEE. The CDR3 is 16 amino acids. Trimming shortened V by 4 bases and J by 0 bases, and 14 bases separated the two germline ends. The CDR3 DNA reads as TGTGCCAGCAGCCCTCCCAGTGGGAGCTCCTACAATGAGCAGTTCTTC. It encodes CASSPPSGSSYNEQFF.

This clonotype has a handful of counts. CDR3 DNA sequence: TGTGCCAGCAGGGGAGGGCCATGGGCCAAAAACATTCAGTACTTC. Amino acids: CASRGGPWAKNIQYF. The chain uses TRBV6-5 and TRBJ2-4; the match to TRBD2 covers 7 bases. This CDR3 is 15 amino acids long. V lost 6 bases, J lost 1 base, and 6 bases stayed unmatched. Per germline, CDR1 MNHEY and CDR2 SVGAGI.

This rearrangement joins TRBV11-2 to TRBJ2-5, with D maybe TRBD2 (5 bases). V lost 1 base and J 2 bases, leaving 11 bases between the germline ends. CDR3 length: 15 amino acids. The germline V gene encodes CDR1 SGHAT and CDR2 FQNNGV. In DNA form, the CDR3 reads TGTGCCAGCAGCTTAGGTAGACGGGGTCAAGAGACCCAGTACTTC. This sequence encodes CASSLGRRGQETQYF.

Note on this clonotype: The junction departs from germline at one end; a sequencing error may be responsible. This chain links TRBV7-9 with TRBJ2-3; D uncertain. Germline CDR1 reads SEHNR; CDR2 reads FQNEAQ (reference sequence). CDR3 length: 12 amino acids. CDR3 sequence: CASCLVVDTQYF. The CDR3 DNA reads as TGTGCCAGCTGCTTAGTTGTAGATACGCAGTATTTT. The whole variable domain, remainder taken from reference TRBV7-9 and TRBJ2-3, is DTGVSQNPRHKITKRGQNVTFRCDPISEHNRLYWYRQTLGQGPEFLTYFQNEAQLEKSRLLSDRFSAERPKGSFSTLEIQRTEQGDSAMYLCASCLVVDTQYFGPGTRLTVL.

In this sample, this clonotype turned up a few times. This rearrangement joins TRBV7-2 to TRBJ2-3; tentative D call: TRBD2 (6 bases). CDR1 and CDR2 from the germline V gene are SGHTA and FQGNSA. This CDR3 is built from 13 residues. The V end was cut by 10 bases, the J end by 7 bases, with 18 bases between. This chain's CDR3 is CATLYLGGYTQYF. CDR3 in DNA: TGTGCCACCCTATATTTGGGGGGATATACGCAGTATTTT.

Turning to this clonotype: This may be a read error, as it is one base from a much larger clone. The CDR3 carries no conserved terminal phenylalanine or tryptophan, so it likely arises from a read error. This rearrangement joins TRBV7-6 to TRBJ2-2; D is perhaps TRBD1 (6 bases). From germline, CDR1 is SGHVS and CDR2 FNYEAQ. Trimming took off 5 bases at V and 6 bases at J, with 19 bases between the two ends. The CDR3 covers 16 residues. CDR3 sequence reads: CASSTARGQGPGELFY. Written as DNA, the CDR3 is TGTGCCAGCAGCACAGCTCGGGGCCAGGGGCCCGGGGAGCTGTTTTAT.

This clonotype was seen at least ten times. V usage is TRBV9 and J usage is TRBJ2-7; no definite D call. V gave up 3 bases and J gave up 3 bases, with 4 bases separating them. There are 11 residues in the CDR3. In germline, CDR1 is SGDLS, CDR2 YYNGEE. CDR3 sequence: CASSAGYEQYF. The CDR3 bases are TGTGCCAGCAGCGCTGGCTACGAGCAGTACTTC.

The chain joins TRBV6-5 to TRBJ2-1, with unresolved D. CDR3 length: 13 residues. Germline values: CDR1 MNHEY, CDR2 SVGAGI. Trimming shortened V by 8 bases and J by 6 bases, and 14 bases separated the two germline ends. In DNA form, the CDR3 reads TGTGCCAGCGGACGATCCCCCGGCAATGAGCAGTTCTTC. Encoded protein: CASGRSPGNEQFF.